This T cell receptor (beta chain) was found in a study of tumor-infiltrating lymphocytes in primary liver carcinoma. With roughly 0.5 ug total RNA as template and a constant-region primer, TCR beta cDNA was made. Construction of TCR beta libraries relied on three successive nested multiplex PCR rounds employing slightly modified ARM-PCR. With TRBV1-TRBV30 forward primers and a C-beta reverse primer, the first two PCR rounds were run for roughly 10 cycles each. TCRdb independently ran MiXCR on the multiplex PCR reads; one entry per CDR3 protein. The data hold 100,000 to 150,000 distinct CDR3 sequences, with 64% observed a single time. Total RNA and DNA came together from approximately 20-30 mg of bulk tissue without cell sorting. Germline V gene lookup returns CDR1 MNHNS and CDR2 SASEGT. This CDR3 is 12 amino acids long. Details on this clonotype: The antigen is unknown. A read error may account for a junction end that differs from germline.

Broader study findings: Only about 8-24% of top clones spanned all five tumor regions.

The rearrangement links TRBV6-1 to TRBJ1-1; D is uncertain. This TCR was recovered from a woman in her sixties with primary liver carcinoma and hepatitis B virus infection. Material for sequencing was liver tumor tissue from sampling region 3. Subset in this sample: tumor region T3, left-lateral pole. The CDR3 protein is CASTSETRQAIF. CDR3 nucleotides: TGTGCCAGCACTAGCGAGACCCGCCAAGCTATCTTT.